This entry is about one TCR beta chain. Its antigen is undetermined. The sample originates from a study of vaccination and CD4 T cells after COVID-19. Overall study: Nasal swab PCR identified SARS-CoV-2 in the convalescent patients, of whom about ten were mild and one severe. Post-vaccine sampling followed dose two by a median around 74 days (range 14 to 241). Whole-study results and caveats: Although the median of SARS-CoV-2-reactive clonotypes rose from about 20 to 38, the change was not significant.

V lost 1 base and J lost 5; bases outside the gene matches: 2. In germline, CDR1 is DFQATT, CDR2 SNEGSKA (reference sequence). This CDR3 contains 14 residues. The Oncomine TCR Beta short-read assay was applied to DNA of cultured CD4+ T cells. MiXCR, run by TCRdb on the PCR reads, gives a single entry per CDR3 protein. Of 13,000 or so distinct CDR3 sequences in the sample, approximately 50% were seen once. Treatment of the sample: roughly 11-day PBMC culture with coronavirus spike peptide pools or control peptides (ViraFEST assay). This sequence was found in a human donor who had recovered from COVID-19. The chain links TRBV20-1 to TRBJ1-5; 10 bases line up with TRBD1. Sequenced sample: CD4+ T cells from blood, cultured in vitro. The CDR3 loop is CSARAGTGDQPQHF. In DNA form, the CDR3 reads TGCAGTGCTAGAGCCGGGACAGGGGATCAGCCCCAGCATTTT.